This record looks at one T cell receptor beta chain sequence and its context. This clone was seen only once. Its antigen is unknown. Base qualities were left out, and no much larger clone turns up one base away. Each donor gave one peripheral blood draw, averaging roughly 120 mL, which was collected into heparinised tubes. A BD FACSAria II was used to sort naive, central memory, regulatory and stem cell-like memory CD4+ T cells with a panel that included CD45RO, CCR7, CD25, CD127, CD95 and CD27. Purity was above 98% for every sorted population. Right away, PBMCs were isolated by Lymphoprep density gradient centrifugation and were stained directly, with no culture step. To minimize batch effects, samples were stained and sorted in pairs, one healthy donor with one patient per experiment. This entry comes from a study of beta chain features in type 1 diabetes (dated 2018 in TCRdb). Some background on the complete study: Mean age, gender distribution, total cell number and subset yield did not differ between patients and healthy donors. Regulatory and stem cell-like memory subsets were obtained from only 8 patients and roughly eight healthy donors, while naive and central memory subsets were obtained from all 28 donors. A total of roughly 98,000,000 sorted cells were examined across all samples, and a strong correlation was observed between cell number per subset and RNA yield. The study compared the TCRB repertoires of sorted circulating CD4+ T cell subsets in recently diagnosed type 1 diabetes patients with those in matched healthy donors.

As encoded in the germline V gene, CDR1 is LGHNA while CDR2 is YNFKEQ. The CDR3 runs 17 amino acids, cysteine and phenylalanine included. The retained sequence is limited to the CDR3, 51 bases, with the frame set at the first base. Here V drops 2 bases and J drops 0 bases, and the junction holds 3 bases not matched to any gene. The High Capacity cDNA Reverse Transcription Kit was used to reverse transcribe all of the isolated RNA, meaning that expressed TCRB transcripts were what got sequenced. Deep immunoSEQ sequencing was applied to naive, central memory and regulatory T cell samples, giving an average of around 3.8 million total reads per sample. Sorted cells were lysed in RLT buffer and RNA was extracted with DNase-treated RNeasy Micro or Mini kits, depending on cell number. Each cell subset was processed on its own to prevent cross-contamination, while patient and healthy donor samples were processed together. The immunoSEQ multiplex PCR was used to amplify TCRB sequences from cDNA, generating 87-bp fragments that spanned the CDR3 region. Sequencing of the amplicons was done on the Illumina HiSeq platform. As for the original processing: PCR bias was computationally corrected using synthetic template baselines, reads within Hamming distance 2 were collapsed, and singletons that could not be merged were discarded. By aligning reads against IMGT, V, D and J genes, CDR3 length, and insertions or deletions at six rearrangement sites were assigned. Within each subset, clonotype counts were normalized to the number of sorted cells before true diversity and Gini coefficients were calculated with the tcR R package. The overlap coefficient, calculated on TCRB nucleotide sequences, was used to quantify repertoire sharing. Out-of-frame TCRB sequences from naive cells were analyzed to stand in for the pre-selection repertoire. The table comes from immuneACCESS by way of TCRdb, which keeps in-frame sequences with V and J called. Part of the clones is missing from these tables; in studies checked, under half for an unresolved V gene and the rest for unknown reasons. Clonal size and the V and J genes are those of that table, whereas D and trimming came from the DNA. The sample table holds 330,000 or so clones, of which around 19% were seen once. The top ten hold 0.035% to 0.055% of the sample.

Overall study outcomes, separate from this receptor: Naive, central memory and regulatory TCRB repertoires appeared more similar among patients than among healthy donors. Because cDNA was sequenced instead of genomic DNA, highly expressing activated cells could be over-represented, though the groups showed no difference in activation or CD3 levels. Shorter templates might be favored by PCR, yet because patient and control samples were amplified and corrected together, any such skew would affect both groups equally. Patients with type 1 diabetes made fewer insertions and deleted more nucleotides at VDJ recombination sites, implying thymic rearrangement abnormalities. Because the HLA sub-analyses included only small numbers of individuals, any influence of HLA type on TCRB rearrangement was left unresolved. In all four CD4+ subsets, TCRB CDR3 length was moderately but significantly shorter in type 1 diabetes patients.

In this chain, TRBV4-2 is recombined with TRBJ2-6; TRBD2 aligns with 8 central bases. Source material: naive CD4+ T cells from blood. Sample cell subset or site, as interpreted from the label and publication: true naive CD4+ T cells. This sequence originates from a young woman in good health. The nucleotides are TGTGCCAGCAGCCAAACTAGCGGAAGCTCTGGGGCCAACGTCCTGACTTTC. Its protein is CASSQTSGSSGANVLTF.